Sequencing of this T cell receptor (beta chain) was carried out in a study of glioma-infiltrating T cells. Study-wide points: Only very few CDR3 sequences appeared in both tissue and blood. Non-neoplastic patients had below-expected tissue-blood divergence, while all gliomas exceeded expectation.

This clonotype has at least ten counts. Its target is unknown. Trimming left V 2 bases short and J 8 bases short, with 12 bases between. The length of the CDR3 is 13 residues. Germline V gives CDR1 SGHTA, CDR2 FQGNSA. TCR alpha and beta CDR3 regions were amplified from RNA using iRepertoire nested multiplex PCR. One-step reverse transcription and amplification started from around 100-400 ng of tissue mRNA or PBMC total RNA. Each CDR3 protein is one row after TCRdb ran MiXCR on the multiplex PCR reads. The table includes over 70,000 distinct CDR3 sequences, 20% to 25% detected once. The sequence came from a human donor with low-grade glioma or glioblastoma, undergoing nonglioma brain surgery, or in good health (not recorded which). The rearrangement joins TRBV7-2 to TRBJ1-2, with unresolved D. Sequencing was done on a sample of glioma tissue, nonneoplastic brain tissue, or PBMCs (not recorded which). Here the CDR3 reads CASSLSKQGGYTF. The CDR3 nucleotides read TGTGCCAGCAGCTTATCTAAACAAGGGGGCTACACCTTC.